This TCR beta chain was identified in a study of CD8 T cells in ankylosing spondylitis. There are a few counts of this clonotype. Its specificity is not known. Molecular-barcoded quantitative 5'-RACE produced these TCR beta libraries. TCRdb independently ran MiXCR on the 5' RACE reads; one entry per CDR3 protein. The sample holds about 510,000 distinct CDR3 sequences, about 5.7% seen once. Germline V gene lookup returns CDR1 SEHNR and CDR2 FQNEAQ (reference sequence). V gave up 5 bases and J gave up 2 bases; unmatched junction bases: 14. The CDR3 loop spans 17 amino acids. General study findings and limits: The study identified a TCR beta motif of several highly homologous variants that appeared characteristic of ankylosing spondylitis blood.

Material: blood, either unsorted or a sorted T cell fraction (not recorded which). The TCR comes from a male donor with ankylosing spondylitis. V gene TRBV7-9 combines with J gene TRBJ2-7; 8 nucleotides agree with TRBD1. For the CDR3, the DNA is TGTGCCAGCAGCAGAGCCTCTTACAGGGGGTTCCCCTACGAGCAGTACTTC. This translates into CASSRASYRGFPYEQYF. Full variable domain (rest looked up from reference TRBV7-9 and TRBJ2-7): DTGVSQNPRHKITKRGQNVTFRCDPISEHNRLYWYRQTLGQGPEFLTYFQNEAQLEKSRLLSDRFSAERPKGSFSTLEIQRTEQGDSAMYLCASSRASYRGFPYEQYFGPGTRLTVT.